This T cell receptor (beta chain) is drawn from a study of blood T cells in healthy people across ages. Using a J-beta primer mix together with a sample-barcoded 5' primer, a second PCR was run for 7 to 11 cycles. TCRdb used MiXCR to reprocess the 5' RACE reads, holding one entry per CDR3 protein. This table has under 950,000 distinct CDR3 sequences, 22% appearing once. V shed 2 bases, J shed 5 bases, and the junction held 10 bases outside the gene matches. Germline CDR1 reads SGHRS; CDR2 reads YFSETQ. CDR3 length: 16 residues. This clonotype was counted between two and nine times. The receptor's source is a man between 65 and 79 years old in good health. This chain links TRBV5-1 with TRBJ2-7; TRBD1 matches 10 bases. Material: blood. The CDR3 DNA reads as TGCGCCAGCAGCTTCCATCCGGGACAGGGGTTCGACGAGCAGTACTTC. This translates into CASSFHPGQGFDEQYF.